Shown below are 27 T cell receptor beta chains from a single sample sequenced in a study of CXCR3-negative and CXCR3-positive naive CD8 T cells. UMI labels and 5' RACE were used to prepare the TRB cDNA libraries. TCRdb reanalyzed the 5' RACE reads, giving one entry per CDR3 protein sequence and no DNA. Its table lists 150,000 or so distinct CDR3 sequences. Study-wide points: Naive cells with CXCR3 showed TRB CDR3s that were more hydrophobic than those in CXCR3-negative naive cells.

These receptors' antigens are unknown. The sequencing sample was made of naive CXCR3+ CD8+ T cells from blood. Subset in this sample: CD45RO-CCR7+CD27+CD95- naive CD8+ T cells expressing CXCR3 (TNR3+). These receptors originate from a human donor in good health. Some clones in this sample may be carry-over from other donors' samples.

The chain is built from TRBV5-1 and TRBJ2-5. The germline CDR1 and CDR2 sequences are SGHRS and YFSETQ. This CDR3 is 15 amino acids long. The CDR3 is CASSPLPSPQETQYF.

The rearrangement joins TRBV5-6 to TRBJ2-2; TCRdb proposes TRBD1, but this gene call is untestable without DNA. The length of the CDR3 is 19 residues. CDR1 SGHDT and CDR2 YYEEEE come from the germline V gene. The CDR3 is CASSPIVPVQGENTGELFF. Using reference TRBV5-6 and TRBJ2-2 for the parts outside the CDR3, the full variable domain is DAGVTQSPTHLIKTRGQQVTLRCSPKSGHDTVSWYQQALGQGPQFIFQYYEEEERQRGNFPDRFSGHQFPNYSSELNVNALLLGDSALYLCASSPIVPVQGENTGELFFGEGSRLTVL.

This clonotype is classed as medium-sized by frequency. The CDR3 here is CASSLEAAPGNTIYF. The chain employs TRBV7-6 and TRBJ1-3. CDR1 and CDR2 (germline): SGHVS, FNYEAQ. The CDR3 is 15 amino acids.

The V call is TRBV10-3, the J call TRBJ2-5; without DNA, the TCRdb call of TRBD1 cannot be checked. Germline CDR1 is ENHRY and CDR2 is SYGVKD. This CDR3 region has 16 residues. CDR3 region: CAISDRGRREPETQYF.

V and J are TRBV29-1 and TRBJ2-7. Germline lookup yields CDR1 SQVTM and CDR2 ANQGSEA. This CDR3 spans 11 amino acids. The CDR3 sequence is CSVLRDYEQYF.

The gene calls are TRBV7-9 and TRBJ2-1. Germline assignment: CDR1 SEHNR and CDR2 FQNEAQ (reference sequence). This CDR3 region has 12 residues. The CDR3 is CAGGSSYNEQFF. The whole variable domain, remainder taken from reference TRBV7-9 and TRBJ2-1, is DTGVSQNPRHKITKRGQNVTFRCDPISEHNRLYWYRQTLGQGPEFLTYFQNEAQLEKSRLLSDRFSAERPKGSFSTLEIQRTEQGDSAMYLCAGGSSYNEQFFGPGTRLTVL.

This chain uses TRBV6-2 or TRBV6-3 with TRBJ2-7. Germline CDR1 MNHEY, CDR2 SVGEGT. The CDR3 length is 17 residues. CDR3 in amino acids: CASMGTTGATRMYEQYF.

J is TRBJ2-4 and V is TRBV2. Germline CDR1 is SNHLY and CDR2 is FYNNEI. The CDR3 loop spans 15 amino acids. CDR3 residues: CASSEAFLAKNIQYF.

V and J are TRBV4-1 and TRBJ2-3. There are 15 residues in the CDR3. CDR1 and CDR2 from the germline V gene are MGHRA and YSYEKL. The CDR3 spells CASSRDFVGTDTQYF.

The chain combines TRBV5-1 with TRBJ1-2. Germline V lookup: CDR1 SGHRS, CDR2 YFSETQ. This CDR3 comprises 15 residues. This CDR3 reads CASSYDTAGIYGYTF.

The J gene is TRBJ1-6, the V gene TRBV5-5; without DNA, the TCRdb call of TRBD1 cannot be checked. Germline V lookup: CDR1 SGHKS, CDR2 YYEKEE (reference sequence). The CDR3 covers 17 residues. The CDR3 protein is CASRTETTGSYNSPLHF. The complete variable domain, with remaining parts taken from reference TRBV5-5 and TRBJ1-6, reads DAGVTQSPTHLIKTRGQQVTLRCSPISGHKSVSWYQQVLGQGPQFIFQYYEKEERGRGNFPDRFSARQFPNYSSELNVNALLLGDSALYLCASRTETTGSYNSPLHFGNGTRLTVT.

The chain couples TRBV29-1 to TRBJ1-1. Germline CDR1 and CDR2: SQVTM and ANQGSEA. The CDR3 is 15 residues long. The CDR3 here is CSVEDPNTANTEAFF.

V gene TRBV21-1 combines with J gene TRBJ1-1; with no DNA, the TCRdb D assignment of TRBD1 cannot be verified. TRBV21-1 is a pseudogene segment. The CDR3 extends over 14 amino acids. This chain's CDR3 is CASSIDRDQVEAFF.

The rearrangement uses TRBV7-9 and TRBJ2-1. This CDR3 has 17 amino acids. Germline V gene sequence: CDR1 SEHNR, CDR2 FQNEAQ (reference sequence). This CDR3 reads CASSLEWSGAHYNEQFF. The full variable domain, with the rest looked up from reference TRBV7-9 and TRBJ2-1, is DTGVSQNPRHKITKRGQNVTFRCDPISEHNRLYWYRQTLGQGPEFLTYFQNEAQLEKSRLLSDRFSAERPKGSFSTLEIQRTEQGDSAMYLCASSLEWSGAHYNEQFFGPGTRLTVL.

The genes are TRBV7-9 and TRBJ2-1. Germline V gene sequence: CDR1 SEHNR, CDR2 FQNEAQ (reference sequence). The CDR3 totals 11 residues. CDR3 sequence reads: CASDEGIEQFF.

The chain's CDR3 is CASSSVLAGAQETQYF. V is TRBV7-9 and J is TRBJ2-5; TCRdb's D gene call, TRBD2, goes unchecked for lack of DNA. Germline-derived CDR1 and CDR2 are SEHNR and FQNEAQ (reference sequence). This CDR3 region has 16 residues.

This chain joins TRBV7-9 and TRBJ2-1; TCRdb's assignment of TRBD1 cannot be checked, as there is no DNA. The length of the CDR3 is 15 residues. Germline CDR1 SEHNR, CDR2 FQNEAQ (reference sequence). This CDR3 is CASSSTEGPYNEQFF.

The CDR3 loop reads CASSLRTYEQYF. The chain combines TRBV7-9 with TRBJ2-7. The germline gives CDR1 SEHNR, CDR2 FQNEAQ (reference sequence). CDR3 size: 12 residues.

This chain joins TRBV13 and TRBJ1-2; checking the TCRdb D call of TRBD1 is not possible without DNA. This CDR3 has 13 amino acids. Looked up from germline, CDR1 is PRHDT and CDR2 is FYEKMQ (reference sequence). The CDR3 reads CASSHTGYYGYTF.

The J gene is TRBJ2-3, the V gene TRBV7-8; TCRdb names TRBD1, which stays unverified in the absence of DNA. CDR3 length: 16 amino acids. CDR1 is SGHVS, CDR2 FQNEAQ, per germline. The CDR3 region is CASSTPNRGKGDTQYF.

The CDR3 region is CASRIPTEAFF. The rearrangement links TRBV11-2 to TRBJ1-1. There are 11 residues in the CDR3. Germline values: CDR1 SGHAT, CDR2 FQNNGV. The full variable domain, its missing parts supplied by reference TRBV11-2 and TRBJ1-1, is EAGVAQSPRYKIIEKRQSVAFWCNPISGHATLYWYQQILGQGPKLLIQFQNNGVVDDSQLPKDRFSAERLKGVDSTLKIQPAKLEDSAVYLCASRIPTEAFFGQGTRLTVV.

This chain connects TRBV12-3 or TRBV12-4 to TRBJ1-1; the TRBD1 assignment by TCRdb is unverifiable without DNA. The CDR3 loop spans 14 amino acids. CDR3 residues: CASSSDRGNTEAFF.

V gene TRBV12-3 or TRBV12-4 combines with J gene TRBJ1-1. The length of the CDR3 is 13 residues. The CDR3 loop reads CASSLGPYTEAFF.

The V and J genes are TRBV6-1 and TRBJ2-1. This CDR3 is built from 16 residues. CDR1 is MNHNS and CDR2 is SASEGT in the germline V gene. CDR3 sequence reads: CASSEKPRDYYNEQFF.

The chain couples TRBV7-9 to TRBJ1-1. The CDR3 consists of 12 residues. The germline V gene has CDR1 SEHNR and CDR2 FQNEAQ (reference sequence). CDR3: CASFTGDTEAFF.

The chain is built from TRBV6-2 or TRBV6-3 and TRBJ2-7; TCRdb picks TRBD2, but there is no DNA to check that call. This CDR3 region has 16 residues. Germline assignment: CDR1 MNHEY and CDR2 SVGEGT. The CDR3 protein is CASSEYRTSGYYEQYF.

The chain links TRBV7-7 to TRBJ2-1; TCRdb lists TRBD2, though no DNA is available to test this call. The germline V gene has CDR1 SSHAT and CDR2 FNYEAQ (reference sequence). The CDR3 has 16 amino acids. CDR3 sequence reads: CASSSRLARDYNEQFF.